This T cell receptor beta chain appears in the sequencing data of a study of T cell responses to AZD1222 COVID-19 vaccine. Study-level points and caveats: Clonal diversity may have been underestimated in mostly white British donors. Seropositive at baseline were only six or seven AZD1222 recipients. No day 14 peak samples; only post-peak repertoires were characterized.

Using immunoSEQ multiplex PCR, the repertoire was profiled, and TCRdb retains in-frame clones only, with some absent. The sample lists 150,000 or so clones; about 90% were seen once. Whether given at about 4 or about 12 weeks, second doses were pooled. CDR1 and CDR2 (germline): LGHDT, YNNKEL (reference sequence). The CDR3 runs to 13 residues. The V end was cut by 4 bases, the J end by 9 bases, with 13 bases between. As concerns this clone: Its antigen is undetermined.

This TCR was sampled from an adult who received the AZD1222 COVID-19 vaccine. The source was peripheral blood, collected 28 days after the second AZD1222 dose. The chain uses TRBV3-1 (or the pseudogene TRBV3-2) and TRBJ2-1, with D tentatively TRBD2 (5 bases). The chain's CDR3 is CASSRTSGGEQFF. CDR3 nucleotide sequence: TGTGCCAGCAGCCGTACCAGCGGCGGTGAGCAGTTCTTC.